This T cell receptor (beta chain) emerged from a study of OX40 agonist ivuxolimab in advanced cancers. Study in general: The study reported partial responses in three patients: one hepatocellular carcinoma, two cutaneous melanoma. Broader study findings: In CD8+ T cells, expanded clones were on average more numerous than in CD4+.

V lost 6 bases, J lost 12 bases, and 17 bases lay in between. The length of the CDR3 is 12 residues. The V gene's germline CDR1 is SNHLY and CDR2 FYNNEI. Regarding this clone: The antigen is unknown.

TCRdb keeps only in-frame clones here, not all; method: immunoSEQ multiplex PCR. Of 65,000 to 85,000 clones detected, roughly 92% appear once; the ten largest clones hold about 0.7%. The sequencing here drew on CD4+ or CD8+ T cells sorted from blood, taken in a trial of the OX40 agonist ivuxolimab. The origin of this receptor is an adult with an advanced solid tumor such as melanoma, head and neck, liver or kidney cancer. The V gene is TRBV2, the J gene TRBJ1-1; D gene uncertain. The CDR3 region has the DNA TGTGCCAGCAGCACTCGACCCCTAACGACTTTCTTT. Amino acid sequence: CASSTRPLTTFF.